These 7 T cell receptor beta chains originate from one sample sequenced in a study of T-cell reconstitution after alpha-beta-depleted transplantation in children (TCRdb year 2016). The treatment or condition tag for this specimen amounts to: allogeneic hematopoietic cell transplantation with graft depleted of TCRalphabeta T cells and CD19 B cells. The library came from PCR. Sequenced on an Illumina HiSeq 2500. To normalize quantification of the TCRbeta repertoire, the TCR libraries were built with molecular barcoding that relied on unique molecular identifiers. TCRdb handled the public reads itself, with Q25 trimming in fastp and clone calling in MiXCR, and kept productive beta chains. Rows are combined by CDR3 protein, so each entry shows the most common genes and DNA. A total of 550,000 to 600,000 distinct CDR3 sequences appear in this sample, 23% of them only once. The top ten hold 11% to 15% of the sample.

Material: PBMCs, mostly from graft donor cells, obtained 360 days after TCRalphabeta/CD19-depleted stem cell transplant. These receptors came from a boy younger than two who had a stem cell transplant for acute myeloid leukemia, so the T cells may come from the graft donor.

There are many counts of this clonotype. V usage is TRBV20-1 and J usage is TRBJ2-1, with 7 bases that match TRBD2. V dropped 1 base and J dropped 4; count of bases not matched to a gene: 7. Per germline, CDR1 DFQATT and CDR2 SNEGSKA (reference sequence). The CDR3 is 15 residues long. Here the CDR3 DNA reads TGCAGTGCTAGAGCGATCGGCGGGGGATACAATGAGCAGTTCTTC. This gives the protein CSARAIGGGYNEQFF.

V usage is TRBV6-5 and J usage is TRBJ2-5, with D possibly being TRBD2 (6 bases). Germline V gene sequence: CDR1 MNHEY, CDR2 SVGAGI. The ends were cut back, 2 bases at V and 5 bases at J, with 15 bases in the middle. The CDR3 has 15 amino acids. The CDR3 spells CASSYPGVLVETQYF. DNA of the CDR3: TGTGCCAGCAGTTACCCGGGGGTCTTGGTGGAGACCCAGTACTTC.

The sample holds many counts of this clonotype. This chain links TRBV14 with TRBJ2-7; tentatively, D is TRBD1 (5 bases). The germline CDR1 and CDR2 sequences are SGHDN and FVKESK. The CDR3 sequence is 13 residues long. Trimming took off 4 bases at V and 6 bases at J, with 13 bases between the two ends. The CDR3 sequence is CASSLKRRGEQYV. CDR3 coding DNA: TGTGCCAGCAGCCTAAAAAGAAGGGGCGAGCAGTACGTC.

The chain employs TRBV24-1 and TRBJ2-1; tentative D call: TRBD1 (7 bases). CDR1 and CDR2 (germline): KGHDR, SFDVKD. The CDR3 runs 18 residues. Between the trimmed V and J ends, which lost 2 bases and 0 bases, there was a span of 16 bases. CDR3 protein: CATSDSWRGQSSYNEQFF. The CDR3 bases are TGTGCCACCAGTGATTCGTGGAGGGGACAGAGCTCCTACAATGAGCAGTTCTTC.

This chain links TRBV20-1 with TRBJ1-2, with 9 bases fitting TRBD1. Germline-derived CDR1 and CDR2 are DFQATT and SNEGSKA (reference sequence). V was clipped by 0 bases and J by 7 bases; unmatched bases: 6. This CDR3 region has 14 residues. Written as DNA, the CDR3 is TGCAGTGCTAGAGATCTTCGGACAGGGGTTGGCTACACCTTC. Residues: CSARDLRTGVGYTF.

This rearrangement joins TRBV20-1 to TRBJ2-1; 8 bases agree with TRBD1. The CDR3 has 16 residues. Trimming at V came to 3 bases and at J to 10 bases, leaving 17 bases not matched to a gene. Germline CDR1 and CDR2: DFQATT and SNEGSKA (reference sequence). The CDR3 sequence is CSARGGEWGQVREQFF. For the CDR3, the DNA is TGCAGTGCTAGGGGTGGAGAGTGGGGACAGGTTCGGGAGCAGTTCTTC.

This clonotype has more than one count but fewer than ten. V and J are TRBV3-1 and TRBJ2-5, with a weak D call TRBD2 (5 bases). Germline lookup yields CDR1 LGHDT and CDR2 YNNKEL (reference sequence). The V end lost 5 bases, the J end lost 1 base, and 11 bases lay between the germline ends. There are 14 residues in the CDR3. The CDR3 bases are TGTGCCAGCAGCGAAACGGGGATCCAAGAGACCCAGTACTTC. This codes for CASSETGIQETQYF.